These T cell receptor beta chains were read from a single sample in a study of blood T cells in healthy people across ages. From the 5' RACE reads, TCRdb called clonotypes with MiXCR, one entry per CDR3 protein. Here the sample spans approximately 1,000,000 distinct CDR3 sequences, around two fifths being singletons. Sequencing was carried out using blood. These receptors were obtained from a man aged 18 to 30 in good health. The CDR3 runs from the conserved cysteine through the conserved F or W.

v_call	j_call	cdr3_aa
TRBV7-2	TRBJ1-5	CASSPGGVQPQHF
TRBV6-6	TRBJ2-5	CASSYSILAGREETQYF
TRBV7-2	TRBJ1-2	CVSSVQGAIGYTF
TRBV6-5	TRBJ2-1	CASSYSGTSGGNEQFF
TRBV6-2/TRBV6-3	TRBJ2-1	CASSPDRAAEQFF
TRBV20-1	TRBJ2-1	CSAHLGGLNEQFF
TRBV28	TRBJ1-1	CASTAPGQGYTEAFF
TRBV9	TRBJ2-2	CASSVPVDGANTGELFF
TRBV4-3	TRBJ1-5	CASSQVHRGNQLQHF
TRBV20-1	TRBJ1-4	CSARGTGTLNEKLFF
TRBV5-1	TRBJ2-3	CASSPGKTSGGRDTQYF
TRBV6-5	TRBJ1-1	CASSYGDSVAFF
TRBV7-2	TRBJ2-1	CASSRNRGPNEQFF
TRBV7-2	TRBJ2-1	CASSATRLDNEQFF
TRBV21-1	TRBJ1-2	CASGAGDYGYTF
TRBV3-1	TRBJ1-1	CASSQTAVTNTEAFF
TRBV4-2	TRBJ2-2	CASHRGQGNTGELFF
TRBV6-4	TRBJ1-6	CASSEMFTGYSPLHF